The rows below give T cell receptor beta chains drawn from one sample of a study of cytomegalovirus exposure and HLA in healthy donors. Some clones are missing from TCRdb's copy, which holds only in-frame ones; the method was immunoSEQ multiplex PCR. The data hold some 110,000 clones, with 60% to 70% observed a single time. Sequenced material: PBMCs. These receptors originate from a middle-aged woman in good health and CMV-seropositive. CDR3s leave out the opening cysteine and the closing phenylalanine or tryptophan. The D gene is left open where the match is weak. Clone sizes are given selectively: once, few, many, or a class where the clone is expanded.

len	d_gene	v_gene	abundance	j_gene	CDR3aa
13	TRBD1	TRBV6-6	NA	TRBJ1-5	ASREQGLSNQPQH
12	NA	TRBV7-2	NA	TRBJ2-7	ASSFGRSTYEQY
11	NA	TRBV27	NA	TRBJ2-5	ASRDRTGGTQY
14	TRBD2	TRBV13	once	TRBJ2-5	ASSFGLAGEVRTQY
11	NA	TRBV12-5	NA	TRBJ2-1	ASGLGGRGEQF
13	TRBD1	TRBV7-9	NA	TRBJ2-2	SSSRQGANTGELF
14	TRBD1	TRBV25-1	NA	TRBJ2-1	ASSEYTGGEYNEQF
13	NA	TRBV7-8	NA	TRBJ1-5	ASSLLEGDNQPQH
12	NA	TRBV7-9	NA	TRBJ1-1	ASSLGQGATEAF
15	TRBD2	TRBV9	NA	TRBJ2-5	ASSPFSGLAYQETQY
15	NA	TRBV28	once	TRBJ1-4	ASSLWQGSLTNEKLF
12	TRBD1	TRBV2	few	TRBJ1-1	ASSRTGWNTEAF
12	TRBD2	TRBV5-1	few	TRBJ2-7	ASSWTSGSYEQY
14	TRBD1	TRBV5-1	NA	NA	ASSLGPRDRDYEQY
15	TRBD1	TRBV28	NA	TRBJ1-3	ASILDRAPVSGNTIY
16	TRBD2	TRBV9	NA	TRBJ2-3	ASSVAVGAGGVSDTQY
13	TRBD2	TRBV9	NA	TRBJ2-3	ASSPRTSGTDTQY
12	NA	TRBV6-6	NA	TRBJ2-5	ASSPNPGPGAQY
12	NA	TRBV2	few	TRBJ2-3	ASRPSRNTDTQY
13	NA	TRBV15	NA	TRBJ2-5	ATSRDRDYQETQY
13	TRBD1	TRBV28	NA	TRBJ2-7	ASSLSVQGAAEQY
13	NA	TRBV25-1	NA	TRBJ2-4	ASSEYMAGVDIQY
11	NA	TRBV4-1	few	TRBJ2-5	ASSQGSRETQY